This TCR beta chain appears in the sequencing data of a study of T cell responses to AZD1222 COVID-19 vaccine. Study conclusions and caveats: As reported, nearly half of all spike-specific TCRs target variant regions that are unmutated.

The germline V gene has CDR1 SGHDT and CDR2 YYEEEE. The CDR3 has 14 amino acids. Trimming left V 2 bases short and J 1 base short, with 7 bases between. Worth noting for this clone: The target antigen is unknown.

The repertoire was sequenced with immunoSEQ multiplex PCR; TCRdb's copy has only in-frame clones and lacks some. Of 100,000 to 150,000 clones in the sample, around 82% were seen once. The sequencing used peripheral blood, collected on day 0 of AZD1222 vaccination. This chain connects TRBV5-6 to TRBJ2-1; D unresolved. The source of this sequence is an adult in good health. CDR3 protein: CASSFRQSYNEQFF. DNA for the CDR3: TGTGCCAGCAGCTTTAGGCAATCCTACAATGAGCAGTTCTTC.